These T cell receptor beta chains were read from a single sample in a study of shared clonotypes between healthy human individuals. Produced via immunoSEQ multiplex PCR; TCRdb's table is partial and in-frame only. The sample lists 450,000 to 500,000 clones; around four fifths were seen once. Sequencing was carried out using PBMCs. All receptors derive from a woman aged 40-49 years in good health. Some clones in this sample may be carry-over from other donors' samples. The CDR3 runs from the conserved cysteine through the conserved F or W. The D gene is left open where the match is weak. Some rows mark clone size as missing; the rest say once, few, many or name a class of expanded clone.

size: -; D: TRBD2; V: TRBV27; J: TRBJ2-7; DNA: TGTGCCAGCAGCCCCGTTGCTAGCGGGAGTCGCGAGCAGTACTTC; CDR3: CASSPVASGSREQYF
size: once; D: TRBD2; V: TRBV18; J: TRBJ2-1; DNA: TGTGCCAGCTCACCCGGGACTACCCAAAAAGGTGAGCAGTTCTTC; CDR3: CASSPGTTQKGEQFF
size: -; D: -; V: TRBV4-3; J: TRBJ1-1; DNA: TGCGCCAGCAGCCAAGACAGGGTTGTGACTGAAGCTTTCTTT; CDR3: CASSQDRVVTEAFF
size: -; D: -; V: TRBV6-6; J: TRBJ2-5; DNA: TGTGCCAGCGCGCAGGCGGGGGAGACCCAGTACTTC; CDR3: CASAQAGETQYF
size: -; D: TRBD2; V: TRBV27; J: TRBJ2-1; DNA: TGTGCCAGCAGTTTATCTTGGGGTCTAGCGGGAGATGAGCAGTTCTTC; CDR3: CASSLSWGLAGDEQFF
size: few; D: TRBD2; V: TRBV14; J: TRBJ2-1; DNA: TGTGCCAGCAGCTCACTAGCGGGCCTATACAATGAGCAGTTCTTC; CDR3: CASSSLAGLYNEQFF
size: -; D: TRBD1; V: TRBV4-3; J: TRBJ1-1; DNA: TGCGCCAGCAGCTCTAACAGGGGTGAAGCTTTCTTT; CDR3: CASSSNRGEAFF
size: -; D: -; V: TRBV18; J: TRBJ1-6; DNA: TGTGCCAGCTCACCGCAAGGAACAGCCTATAATTCACCCCTCCACTTT; CDR3: CASSPQGTAYNSPLHF
size: many; D: TRBD1; V: TRBV2; J: TRBJ2-2; DNA: TGTGCCAGCAGGGCTAGACAGGGGGGGTCCAGGGATACCGGGGAGCTGTTTTTT; CDR3: CASRARQGGSRDTGELFF
size: -; D: TRBD2; V: TRBV7-8; J: TRBJ2-1; DNA: TGTGCCAGCAGCCCGGAAAGTGGGGGAGGGGCCCATGAGCAGTTCTTC; CDR3: CASSPESGGGAHEQFF